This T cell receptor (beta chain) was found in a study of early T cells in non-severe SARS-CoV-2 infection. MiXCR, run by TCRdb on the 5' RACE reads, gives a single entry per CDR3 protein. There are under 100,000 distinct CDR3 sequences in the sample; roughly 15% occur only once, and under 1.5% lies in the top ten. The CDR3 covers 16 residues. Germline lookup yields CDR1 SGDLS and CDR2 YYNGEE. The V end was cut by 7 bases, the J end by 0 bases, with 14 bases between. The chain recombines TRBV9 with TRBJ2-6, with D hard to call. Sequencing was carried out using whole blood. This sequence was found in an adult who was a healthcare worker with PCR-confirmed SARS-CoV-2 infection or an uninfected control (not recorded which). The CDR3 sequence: CASPIDHSSGANVLTF. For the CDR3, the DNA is TGTGCCAGCCCCATAGATCACAGCTCTGGGGCCAACGTCCTGACTTTC.